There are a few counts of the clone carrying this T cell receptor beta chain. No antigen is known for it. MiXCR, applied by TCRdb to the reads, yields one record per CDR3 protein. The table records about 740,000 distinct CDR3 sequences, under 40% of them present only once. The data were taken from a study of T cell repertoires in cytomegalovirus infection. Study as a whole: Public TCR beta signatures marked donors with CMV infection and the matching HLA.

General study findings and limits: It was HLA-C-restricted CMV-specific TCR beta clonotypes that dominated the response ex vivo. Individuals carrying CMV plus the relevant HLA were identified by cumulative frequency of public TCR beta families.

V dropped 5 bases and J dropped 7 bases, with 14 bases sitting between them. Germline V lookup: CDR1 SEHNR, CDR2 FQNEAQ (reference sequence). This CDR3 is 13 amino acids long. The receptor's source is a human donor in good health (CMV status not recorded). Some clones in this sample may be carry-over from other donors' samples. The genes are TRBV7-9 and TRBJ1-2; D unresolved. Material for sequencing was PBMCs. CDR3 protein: CASSPTRTGGYTF. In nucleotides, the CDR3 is TGTGCCAGCAGCCCCACCCGGACGGGTGGCTACACCTTC.